These T cell receptor beta chains were read from a single sample in a study of cytomegalovirus exposure and HLA in healthy donors. Sequencing used immunoSEQ multiplex PCR; TCRdb keeps in-frame clones, though not all of them. The repertoire holds 90,000 to 120,000 clones, with about 79% as singletons. Sequenced input: PBMCs. Source of these receptors: a man aged 60 to 69 in good health and CMV-seropositive. CDR3s leave out the opening cysteine and the closing phenylalanine or tryptophan.

V gene	J gene	CDR3 protein
TRBV30	TRBJ1-2	AWSPGTGNGYT
TRBV7-2	TRBJ1-1	ASSWARDTEAF
TRBV9	TRBJ2-1	ASSVGGLAGLGEQF
TRBV19	TRBJ2-1	ASRTGPGGEQF
TRBV6-6	TRBJ1-1	ASRAGNTEAF
TRBV6-5	TRBJ1-4	ASSWRGFGEKLF
TRBV27	TRBJ1-2	ASSFEGASGYT
TRBV19	TRBJ2-7	ASSSRTGSSYEQY
TRBV18	TRBJ1-1	ASSLDSLVAF
TRBV7-8	TRBJ2-7	ASSRLRVLDRVSEQY
TRBV5-6	TRBJ2-2	ASSRGDGGTGELF
TRBV5-1	TRBJ2-2	ASGGQGYAGELF
TRBV27	TRBJ1-5	ASRRSKGTAEPQH
TRBV6-1	TRBJ2-7	ASTLLRQGNYEQY
TRBV7-9	TRBJ2-7	ASSPGTGAAYEQY
TRBV6-5	TRBJ2-7	ASSYAQGAGEQY
TRBV7-8	TRBJ1-5	ASSLAGGNSNQPQH
TRBV4-3	TRBJ2-3	ASSQDRGQGADTQY
TRBV5-8	TRBJ2-1	ASSLVGQGTYNEQF
TRBV5-1	TRBJ2-5	ASSLDGGAQETQY
TRBV20-1	TRBJ2-7	SGTGGEQY
TRBV7-2	TRBJ2-3	ASSQIRTGHFTDTQY
TRBV5-4	TRBJ1-1	ASSPRDREHTEAF
TRBV5-1	TRBJ2-2	ASSLTTGANTGELF
TRBV6-6	TRBJ1-1	ASSRDRGKTEAF
TRBV29-1	TRBJ1-4	SVTGTAREKLF
TRBV7-2	TRBJ1-2	ASSFATGKGYGYT
TRBV15	TRBJ1-1	ATSRDSTGPNTEAF
TRBV18	TRBJ1-5	ASSLGTGGDQPQH
TRBV7-2	TRBJ2-7	ASSPRQAGEQY
TRBV5-1	TRBJ1-2	ASSPGQSYGYT
TRBV30	TRBJ1-6	AWIRGTGGSSPLH
TRBV7-6	TRBJ2-2	ASSLSTVSNTGELF
TRBV18	TRBJ1-4	ASSPPSTNEKLF
TRBV6-1	TRBJ1-2	ASRGGFRQDYGYT
TRBV10-3	TRBJ2-7	AIAGGAVGFEQY
TRBV4-2	TRBJ1-2	ASSQGQGGGYGYT
TRBV10-3	TRBJ1-1	AIRAGTNMNTEAF
TRBV6-1	TRBJ2-7	ASSEVRDSEQY
TRBV19	TRBJ2-3	ASSAPRGPSTDTQY
TRBV5-1	TRBJ1-5	ASSFGQGGQPQH
TRBV21-1	TRBJ1-3	ASNSSSGNTIY
TRBV28	TRBJ1-5	AGSLIQGANSNQPQH
TRBV2	TRBJ1-1	ASSEQGGTEAF
TRBV11-2	TRBJ2-1	ASSLRTSGGADYNEQF
TRBV19	TRBJ2-2	ATAFRGGELF
TRBV18	TRBJ2-5	ASSPPGLAETQY
TRBV5-1	TRBJ1-2	ATPWGRGGYT
TRBV7-2	TRBJ1-2	AIATGATGGYT
TRBV9	.	ASSPVARAYEQY